This T cell receptor (beta chain) was sequenced for a study of control samples from healthy donors and cancer patients. Germline assignment: CDR1 LGHNA and CDR2 YSLEER. The CDR3 totals 16 residues. Losses at the gene ends were 0 bases for V and 6 bases for J; bases not matched to a gene: 7. Data came from immunoSEQ multiplex PCR; TCRdb stores just in-frame clones and leaves some out. The sample yields 150,000 to 180,000 clones, 94% seen once. A single count supports this clone. The chain is built from TRBV4-3 and TRBJ2-3, with 9 positions matching TRBD2. Sequenced sample: blood. The sequence came from a man aged 35 to 55 in good health. The CDR3, as DNA: TGCGCCAGCAGCCAAGATGGAATAGCGGGAGTGGATACGCAGTATTTT. Protein product: CASSQDGIAGVDTQYF.